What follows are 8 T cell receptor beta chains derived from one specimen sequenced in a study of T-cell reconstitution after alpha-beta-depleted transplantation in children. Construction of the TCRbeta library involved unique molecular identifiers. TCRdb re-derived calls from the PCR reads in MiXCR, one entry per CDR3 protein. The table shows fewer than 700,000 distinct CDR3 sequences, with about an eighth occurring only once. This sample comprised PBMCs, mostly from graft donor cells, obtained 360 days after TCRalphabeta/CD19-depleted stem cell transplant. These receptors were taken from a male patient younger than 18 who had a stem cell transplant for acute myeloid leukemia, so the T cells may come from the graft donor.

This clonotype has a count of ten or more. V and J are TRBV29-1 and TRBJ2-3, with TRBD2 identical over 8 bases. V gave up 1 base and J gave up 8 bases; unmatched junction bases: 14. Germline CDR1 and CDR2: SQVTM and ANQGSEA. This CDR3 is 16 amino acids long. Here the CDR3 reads CSVEGLVAGRVGTQYF. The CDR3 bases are TGCAGCGTTGAAGGATTGGTAGCGGGACGGGTTGGTACGCAGTATTTT.

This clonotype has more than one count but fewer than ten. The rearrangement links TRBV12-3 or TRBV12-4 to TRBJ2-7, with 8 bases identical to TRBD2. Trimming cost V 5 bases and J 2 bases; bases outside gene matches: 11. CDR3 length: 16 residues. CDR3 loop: CASSPGSSGQTYEQYF. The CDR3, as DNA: TGTGCCAGCAGTCCCGGTTCTAGCGGGCAGACCTACGAGCAGTACTTC.

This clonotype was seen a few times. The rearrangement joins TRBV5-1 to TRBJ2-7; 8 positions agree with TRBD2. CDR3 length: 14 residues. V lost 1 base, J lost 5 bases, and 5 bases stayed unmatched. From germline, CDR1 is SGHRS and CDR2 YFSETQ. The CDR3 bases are TGCGCCAGCAGCTTGAAGGCGGGAGGCCACGAGCAGTACTTC. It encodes CASSLKAGGHEQYF.

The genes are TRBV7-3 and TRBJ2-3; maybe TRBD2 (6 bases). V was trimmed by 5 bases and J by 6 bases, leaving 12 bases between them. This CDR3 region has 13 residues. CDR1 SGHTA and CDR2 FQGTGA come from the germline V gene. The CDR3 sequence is CASSPRLDDTQYF. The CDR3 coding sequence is TGTGCCAGCAGCCCCCGACTAGACGATACGCAGTATTTT. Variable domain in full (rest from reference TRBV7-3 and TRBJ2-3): GAGVSQTPSNKVTEKGKYVELRCDPISGHTALYWYRQSLGQGPEFLIYFQGTGAADDSGLPNDRFFAVRPEGSVSTLKIQRTERGDSAVYLCASSPRLDDTQYFGPGTRLTVL.

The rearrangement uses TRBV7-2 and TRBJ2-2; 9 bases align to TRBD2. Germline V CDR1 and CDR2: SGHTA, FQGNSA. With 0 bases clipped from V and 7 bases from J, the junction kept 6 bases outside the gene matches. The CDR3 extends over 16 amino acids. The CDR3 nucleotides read TGTGCCAGCAGCTTAGCCGGGACTAGCCTTGTCGGGGAGCTGTTTTTT. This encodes CASSLAGTSLVGELFF. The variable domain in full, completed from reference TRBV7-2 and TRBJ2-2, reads GAGVSQSPSNKVTEKGKDVELRCDPISGHTALYWYRQSLGQGLEFLIYFQGNSAPDKSGLPSDRFSAERTGGSVSTLTIQRTQQEDSAVYLCASSLAGTSLVGELFFGEGSRLTVL.

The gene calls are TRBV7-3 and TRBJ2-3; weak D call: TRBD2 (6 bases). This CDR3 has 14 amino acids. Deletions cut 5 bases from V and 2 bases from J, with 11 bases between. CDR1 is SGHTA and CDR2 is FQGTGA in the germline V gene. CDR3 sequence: CASSRRLDTDTQYF. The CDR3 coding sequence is TGTGCCAGCAGCCGAAGACTAGACACAGATACGCAGTATTTT.

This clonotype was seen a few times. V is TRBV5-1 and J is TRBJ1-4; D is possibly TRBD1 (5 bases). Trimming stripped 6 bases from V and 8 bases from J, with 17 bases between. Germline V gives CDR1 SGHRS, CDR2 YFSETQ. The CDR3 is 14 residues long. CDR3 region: CASKDRLGGEKLFF. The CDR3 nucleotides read TGCGCCAGCAAAGACAGACTAGGTGGCGAAAAACTGTTTTTT.

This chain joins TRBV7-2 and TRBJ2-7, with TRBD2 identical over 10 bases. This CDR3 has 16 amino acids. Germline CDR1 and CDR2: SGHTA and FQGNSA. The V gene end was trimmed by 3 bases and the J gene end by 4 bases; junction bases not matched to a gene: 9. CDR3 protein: CASSLAASGSGYEQYF. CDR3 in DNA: TGTGCCAGCAGCTTGGCCGCTAGCGGGAGCGGGTACGAGCAGTACTTC.